This T cell receptor (beta chain) was sequenced during a study of T cell responses to AZD1222 COVID-19 vaccine. Whole-study results and caveats: An increase in Spike-specific TCR breadth and depth was observed after two AZD1222 doses. At baseline, seropositivity was found in only a handful of AZD1222 recipients.

A remark on this clone: The antigen is undetermined.

Libraries were prepared by immunoSEQ multiplex PCR; TCRdb keeps only in-frame clonotypes and omits some of them. The sample has about 92,000 clones, about nine tenths seen once. Trimming stripped 2 bases from V and 2 bases from J, with 13 bases between. CDR1 is MDHEN and CDR2 is SYDVKM in the germline V gene. The CDR3 length is 15 residues. The sample consisted of peripheral blood, taken on day 0 of AZD1222 vaccination. The receptor's source is an adult in good health. This rearrangement joins TRBV28 to TRBJ2-7; D might be TRBD2 (5 bases). This chain's CDR3 is CASSLRFHGAYEQYF. Here the CDR3 DNA reads TGTGCCAGCAGTTTAAGGTTTCACGGGGCCTACGAGCAGTACTTC.